The 30 T cell receptor beta chains presented below share a single source sample, sequenced in a study of CD8+CD57+ T cells in acquired aplastic anemia. CDR3 and TCR beta VDJ profiling relied on a genomic DNA template. TCRdb independently ran MiXCR on the reads; one entry per CDR3 protein. The table has approximately 170,000 distinct CDR3 sequences, approximately 51% seen once. For sequencing, patients were chosen who had shown expansion of CD8+CD57+ cells by flow cytometry. Material: sorted CD4+, CD8+, or CD8+CD57+ T cells (not recorded which) from PBMCs. These receptors all stem from a human donor with aplastic anemia.

At least ten counts were recorded for this clonotype. CDR3 in amino acids: CASSEAGGLETQYF. In DNA form, the CDR3 reads TGTGCCAGCAGTGAAGCAGGGGGGTTAGAGACCCAGTACTTC. The chain recombines TRBV2 with TRBJ2-5; D may match TRBD1 or TRBD2 (6 bases each). Germline V gives CDR1 SNHLY, CDR2 FYNNEI. With 0 bases removed from V and 4 bases from J, the gap between germline ends came to 9 bases. CDR3 length: 14 amino acids.

This chain uses TRBV2 with TRBJ1-4; D is ambiguous. Trimming took off 0 bases at V and 8 bases at J, with 10 bases between the two ends. Germline V gives CDR1 SNHLY, CDR2 FYNNEI. The CDR3 has 14 residues. As DNA, the CDR3 is TGTGCCAGCAGTGAAGCGCTTTCGGGGGAAAAACTGTTTTTT. Amino acids: CASSEALSGEKLFF.

This sequence joins TRBV19 and TRBJ1-4, with 9 bases identical to TRBD1. Germline V gives CDR1 LNHDA, CDR2 SQIVND (reference sequence). V lost 5 bases and J lost 7; bases outside the gene matches: 8. CDR3 length: 15 amino acids. Written as DNA, the CDR3 is TGTGCCAGTAGTCAATCCGGGACAGGGCCTGAAAAACTGTTTTTT. Translation: CASSQSGTGPEKLFF.

V gene TRBV24-1 combines with J gene TRBJ2-3; D may be TRBD1 or TRBD2 (5 bases each). The CDR3 extends over 15 amino acids. In germline, CDR1 is KGHDR, CDR2 SFDVKD. V was pared by 8 bases and J by 6 bases, with 20 bases between. The CDR3 nucleotides read TGTGCCACCACCCCGGGACGGTCGGGGCCGGATACGCAGTATTTT. Amino acid sequence: CATTPGRSGPDTQYF.

This clonotype was seen ten or more times. The rearrangement uses TRBV15 and TRBJ2-5; the D gene is possibly TRBD2 (7 bases). The length of the CDR3 is 14 residues. V was clipped by 5 bases and J by 5 bases, with 15 bases between them. In germline, CDR1 is LNHNV, CDR2 YYDKDF (reference sequence). CDR3 in DNA: TGTGCCACCAGCGGGAGGGGGTCATGGGAGACCCAGTACTTC. Protein sequence: CATSGRGSWETQYF.

J is TRBJ2-7 and V is TRBV3-1; 14 bases agree with TRBD2. The CDR3 contains 20 residues. Germline CDR1 and CDR2: LGHDT and YNNKEL (reference sequence). The trim removed 3 bases at V and 2 bases at J, leaving 15 bases unmatched. CDR3 bases: TGTGCCAGCAGCCAGGGACCGTGGACTAGCGGGGGGTACGGGGCCTACGAGCAGTACTTC. Translated: CASSQGPWTSGGYGAYEQYF.

The chain joins TRBV10-3 to TRBJ2-6, with D perhaps matching TRBD1 (5 bases). The CDR3 consists of 13 residues. Germline V lookup: CDR1 ENHRY, CDR2 SYGVKD. Trimming cost V 6 bases and J 4 bases, with 7 bases left between them. The DNA for the CDR3 is TGTGCCATCAGGGACACAGGGGCCAACGTCCTGACTTTC. Amino acids: CAIRDTGANVLTF.

For this clonotype: Mismatch with germline at one junction end may stem from a read error. The chain uses TRBV24-1 and TRBJ1-2; no clear D gene. The CDR3 length is 12 residues. Germline lookup yields CDR1 KGHDR and CDR2 SFDVKD. The CDR3 coding sequence is TGTGCCACCAGTGATGGGGTCCGCGGCTACGCCTTC. Its translation is CATSDGVRGYAF.

In this sample, this clonotype turned up a few times. This chain connects TRBV12-3 or TRBV12-4 to TRBJ2-1; TRBD2 aligns across 10 bases. The CDR3 runs to 17 residues. With 6 bases clipped from V and 5 bases from J, the junction kept 13 bases outside the gene matches. CDR3 nucleotides: TGTGCCAGCAGACGACAAAAAGCTAGCGGGAGCGACAATGAGCAGTTCTTC. Protein sequence: CASRRQKASGSDNEQFF.

This clonotype was counted at least ten times. V gene TRBV6-1 combines with J gene TRBJ1-1; D may be TRBD1 (5 bases). This CDR3 contains 14 residues. Per the germline V gene, CDR1 is MNHNS and CDR2 is SASEGT. Trimming shortened V by 7 bases and J by 2 bases, and 14 bases separated the two germline ends. For the CDR3, the DNA is TGTGCCAGCACCGCTAATGGGGGAAACACTGAAGCTTTCTTT. Translated: CASTANGGNTEAFF.

This clonotype turned up a few times. This chain joins TRBV20-1 and TRBJ1-2; D might be TRBD1 (6 bases). Trimming removed 1 base at V and 6 bases at J, with 15 bases between. In germline, CDR1 is DFQATT, CDR2 SNEGSKA (reference sequence). The length of the CDR3 is 14 residues. The CDR3: CSARGGWGTHGYTF. CDR3 coding DNA: TGCAGTGCTAGAGGGGGCTGGGGGACACATGGCTACACCTTC.

This clonotype has a count of ten or more. The genes are TRBV19 and TRBJ1-1; weak D call: TRBD1 (5 bases). V was pared by 10 bases and J by 2 bases, with 17 bases between. Germline V lookup: CDR1 LNHDA, CDR2 SQIVND (reference sequence). The CDR3 spans 14 residues. The CDR3 bases are TGTGCCACCCACCCCGGGACGGTTAACACTGAAGCTTTCTTT. Translating it yields CATHPGTVNTEAFF.

This clonotype was detected a few times. The junction shows a germline mismatch at one end, possibly a read error. The gene calls are TRBV7-6 and TRBJ2-3; D possibly corresponds to TRBD2 (7 bases). The CDR3 is 15 amino acids. Germline values: CDR1 SGHVS, CDR2 FNYEAQ. The CDR3 bases are TGTGCCAGCAGCCAAGGGGGGGGGCACAGGAATACGCAGTGTTTT. The encoded protein is CASSQGGGHRNTQCF.

As to this clonotype: It may be a read error: a sequence one base away is much more abundant. The chain couples TRBV4-2 to TRBJ2-1, with D perhaps matching TRBD2 (6 bases). Per the germline V gene, CDR1 is LGHNA and CDR2 is YNFKEQ. This CDR3 has 16 residues. The CDR3 bases are TGTGCCAGCAGCCAAGATGACGCGGGGACCTACAATGAGCAGCTCTTC. Translated: CASSQDDAGTYNEQLF.

J is TRBJ1-5 and V is TRBV11-1; 8 positions match TRBD1. Germline V CDR1 and CDR2: SGHAT, FQDESV (reference sequence). The CDR3 runs 16 residues. Trimming at V came to 5 bases and at J to 4 bases, leaving 10 bases not matched to a gene. The CDR3 loop reads CASSVPGTGRNQPQHF. CDR3 nucleotides: TGTGCCAGCAGCGTCCCTGGGACAGGACGAAATCAGCCCCAGCATTTT. Full variable domain (missing parts from reference TRBV11-1 and TRBJ1-5): EAEVAQSPRYKITEKSQAVAFWCDPISGHATLYWYRQILGQGPELLVQFQDESVVDDSQLPKDRFSAERLKGVDSTLKIQPAELGDSAMYLCASSVPGTGRNQPQHFGDGTRLSIL.

The table lists this clonotype with many counts. The rearrangement links TRBV20-1 to TRBJ1-3, with D unclear. Germline V lookup: CDR1 DFQATT, CDR2 SNEGSKA (reference sequence). Trimming took off 6 bases at V and 0 bases at J, with 12 bases between the two ends. The CDR3 sequence is 14 residues long. The CDR3, as DNA: TGCAGTGCGAGCCCTAGTAGCTCTGGAAACACCATATATTTT. This gives the protein CSASPSSSGNTIYF.

This clonotype was recorded at least ten times. The gene calls are TRBV20-1 and TRBJ2-5, with a weak D call TRBD1 (6 bases). The CDR3 has 15 residues. V lost 3 bases, J lost 2 bases, and 16 bases lay in between. The germline V gene encodes CDR1 DFQATT and CDR2 SNEGSKA (reference sequence). The CDR3 DNA sequence: TGCAGTGCTAGCGAGGACAGTTTCACACAAGAGACCCAGTACTTC. Protein product: CSASEDSFTQETQYF.

This clonotype was found many times. This sequence joins TRBV3-1 and TRBJ1-2; TRBD1 matches 7 bases. Trimming at V came to 4 bases and at J to 7 bases, leaving 3 bases not matched to a gene. Germline V gives CDR1 LGHDT, CDR2 YNNKEL (reference sequence). CDR3 length equals 12 residues. The CDR3 protein is CASSLGQVGYTF. The CDR3 DNA sequence: TGTGCCAGCAGCCTTGGACAGGTTGGCTACACCTTC.

The J gene is TRBJ2-7, the V gene TRBV7-9, with D hard to call. This CDR3 has 12 amino acids. The ends were cut back, 6 bases at V and 6 bases at J, with 12 bases in the middle. In germline, CDR1 is SEHNR, CDR2 FQNEAQ (reference sequence). The CDR3 nucleotides are TGTGCCAGCAGTGAAGAATTCCTCGAGCAGTACTTC. Encoded protein: CASSEEFLEQYF.

The rearrangement uses TRBV7-2 and TRBJ1-1; D gene ambiguous. CDR1 SGHTA and CDR2 FQGNSA come from the germline V gene. The CDR3 has 14 amino acids. Trimming took off 4 bases at V and 1 base at J, with 10 bases between the two ends. Written as DNA, the CDR3 is TGTGCCAGCAGCTCAGTGACGGAGAACACTGAAGCTTTCTTT. Amino acids: CASSSVTENTEAFF.

This clonotype was counted many times. V gene TRBV6-5 combines with J gene TRBJ1-6, with D perhaps TRBD1 (5 bases). The germline V gene has CDR1 MNHEY and CDR2 SVGAGI. The CDR3 runs 13 residues. V lost 8 bases and J 5 bases, leaving 10 bases between the germline ends. The CDR3 protein is CASGTSNNSPLHF. CDR3 in DNA: TGTGCCAGCGGGACGTCAAATAATTCACCCCTCCACTTT.

This chain joins TRBV2 and TRBJ1-2; 9 positions agree with TRBD1. CDR1 is SNHLY and CDR2 is FYNNEI in the germline V gene. With 6 bases clipped from V and 0 bases from J, the junction kept 11 bases outside the gene matches. The CDR3 has 17 residues. Written as DNA, the CDR3 is TGTGCCAGCAGACGAATCGGGACAGGGTCGACTAACTATGGCTACACCTTC. It is translated as CASRRIGTGSTNYGYTF.

The chain is built from TRBV25-1 and TRBJ1-6; 9 positions match TRBD1. V lost 8 bases and J lost 4; bases outside the gene matches: 15. The CDR3 consists of 18 residues. Germline assignment: CDR1 MGHDK and CDR2 SYGVNS. CDR3 loop: CASSAWTGEGVYNSPLHF. The CDR3 DNA reads as TGTGCCAGCTCTGCTTGGACAGGGGAAGGAGTTTATAATTCACCCCTCCACTTT.

The chain recombines TRBV2 with TRBJ2-7; TRBD2 is a possible D gene (6 bases). Trimming took 6 bases from V and 6 from J, leaving 9 bases between them. Germline assignment: CDR1 SNHLY and CDR2 FYNNEI. The CDR3 has 11 residues. Here the CDR3 reads CASRGGTEQYF. In DNA, the CDR3 is TGTGCCAGCAGGGGGGGTACCGAGCAGTACTTC.

V usage is TRBV5-5 and J usage is TRBJ2-4; 9 bases line up with TRBD2. CDR1 and CDR2 (germline): SGHKS, YYEKEE (reference sequence). The CDR3 sequence is 15 residues long. Unmatched junction bases numbered 9, after V lost 4 bases and J lost 7 bases. CDR3 loop: CASSPRAGGRNIQYF. The CDR3 coding sequence is TGTGCCAGCAGCCCCCGAGCGGGGGGTCGGAACATTCAGTACTTC.

A note on this clonotype: Lacking the conserved final phenylalanine or tryptophan, this CDR3 likely reflects a read error. Because the CDR3's place on the DNA is in doubt, the DNA is left out and the CDR3 is given as listed by TCRdb. The gene calls are TRBV6-5 and TRBJ1-6. The CDR3 has 9 amino acids, counting both end residues. Germline CDR1 and CDR2: MNHEY and SVGAGI. CDR3 loop: CASSRDLMI.

This chain links TRBV19 with TRBJ1-5, with 8 bases lining up with TRBD1. After removal of 6 bases from V and 1 base from J, the junction contained 5 bases not matched to a gene. Germline V gene sequence: CDR1 LNHDA, CDR2 SQIVND (reference sequence). CDR3 size: 15 residues. The CDR3 nucleotides are TGTGCCAGTAGGATGACAGGGGCAAGCAATCAGCCCCAGCATTTT. It codes for CASRMTGASNQPQHF.

This clonotype came up many times. This rearrangement joins TRBV15 to TRBJ2-1, with TRBD1 identical over 7 bases. The CDR3 spans 15 residues. Trimming cost V 3 bases and J 4 bases; bases outside gene matches: 6. The germline gives CDR1 LNHNV, CDR2 YYDKDF (reference sequence). The CDR3 here is CATSSRGLRYNEQFF. Written as DNA, the CDR3 is TGTGCCACCAGCAGTAGGGGGCTAAGGTACAATGAGCAGTTCTTC.

The V and J genes are TRBV20-1 and TRBJ2-3; 10 nucleotides match TRBD2. Germline CDR1 is DFQATT and CDR2 is SNEGSKA (reference sequence). The length of the CDR3 is 14 residues. The J segment lost 3 bases and the V segment lost 7 bases, leaving 7 bases of the junction unmatched. The chain's CDR3 is CSVPTSGSTDTQYF. CDR3 bases: TGCAGTGTCCCGACTAGCGGGTCGACAGATACGCAGTATTTT.

This clonotype has ten or more counts. The J gene is TRBJ1-2, the V gene TRBV6-1, with D perhaps matching TRBD1 (5 bases). This CDR3 has 14 amino acids. Germline CDR1 MNHNS, CDR2 SASEGT. V lost 8 bases and J 3 bases, leaving 16 bases between the germline ends. For the CDR3, the DNA is TGTGCCAGCTTGAGTCTCGGGGGTGACTATGGCTACACCTTC. Its translation is CASLSLGGDYGYTF.